These T cell receptor beta chains were read from a single sample in a study of molecular identifiers for immune sequencing clone quantification. MiXCR, run by TCRdb on the PCR reads, gives a single entry per CDR3 protein. The table records approximately 90,000 distinct CDR3 sequences, more than 20% of them present only once. Sequenced material: naive CD8+ T cells from blood, with Jurkat cell RNA spiked in. These TCRs come from a human donor in good health. Some libraries in this study had Jurkat cell RNA spiked in. CDR3s include the opening cysteine and the closing phenylalanine or tryptophan. The order of the fields is D gene, V gene, clone size, J gene, CDR3 DNA, CDR3 protein. D genes are given only for firm matches. Size tells how often a clone was seen (once, few, many) or the class of an expanded clone, and some rows leave it out.

NA,TRBV5-1,medium-sized,TRBJ2-3,TGCGCCAGCATGGAAAATCCATCCACAGATACGCAGTATTTT,CASMENPSTDTQYF
NA,TRBV11-1,many,TRBJ2-7,TGTGCCAGCAGCCGAAAACGGTTCTCCTACGAGCAGTACTTC,CASSRKRFSYEQYF
NA,TRBV6-1,many,TRBJ2-1,TGTGCCAGCAGCTGGAATGAGCAGTTCTTC,CASSWNEQFF
NA,TRBV7-6,many,TRBJ2-3,TGTGCCAGCAGCTCGGAGGGGGGCGTCGGTAACACAGATACGCAGTATTTT,CASSSEGGVGNTDTQYF
NA,TRBV6-7,many,TRBJ2-4,TGTGCCAGCAGCCAAACCACCATGGTACTAGCCAAAAACATTCAGTACTTC,CASSQTTMVLAKNIQYF
NA,TRBV30,many,TRBJ2-7,TGTGCCTGGAGTCCCGGGCCATCCTACGAGCAGTACTTC,CAWSPGPSYEQYF
NA,TRBV6-2/TRBV6-3,many,TRBJ2-7,TGTGCCAGCACCATGGACACTGCAATTTACGAGCAGTACTTC,CASTMDTAIYEQYF
TRBD1,TRBV7-9,many,TRBJ2-7,TGTGCCAGCAGCTTACTAGGACAGGGCCCTCGCGAGCAGTACTTC,CASSLLGQGPREQYF
NA,TRBV29-1,few,TRBJ2-1,TGCAGCGCTGACAATCATGAGCAGTTCTTC,CSADNHEQFF
NA,TRBV12-3/TRBV12-4,many,TRBJ1-1,TGTGCCAGCAGTTTTTATGGCACTGAAGCTTTCTTT,CASSFYGTEAFF
NA,TRBV14,NA,TRBJ2-1,TGTGCCAGCAGCCACAACAGGCTTTACAATGAGCAGTTCTTC,CASSHNRLYNEQFF
TRBD1,TRBV7-9,many,TRBJ1-5,TGTGCCAGCAGCGGGGGACAGGGTTTTGGAAATCAGCCCCAGCATTTT,CASSGGQGFGNQPQHF
NA,TRBV2,NA,TRBJ1-2,TGTGCCAGCAGTTTGAGGGGGGACTATGGCCACACCTTC,CASSLRGDYGHTF
NA,TRBV4-3,many,TRBJ1-5,TGCGCCAGCAGCCTCGGGACGGCCAATCAGCCCCAGCATTTT,CASSLGTANQPQHF
NA,TRBV21-1,many,TRBJ1-5,TGTGCCAGCAGAAGGGGCAGGCAGCCCCAGCATTTT,CASRRGRQPQHF
NA,TRBV7-6,many,TRBJ2-1,TGTGCCAGCAGCTTAGCGGGGATGTCCTACAATGAGCAGTTCTTC,CASSLAGMSYNEQFF
TRBD1,TRBV5-4,many,TRBJ1-1,TGTGCCAGCAGCTTGTTGTATCAGGGGGTCGACACTGAAGCTTTCTTT,CASSLLYQGVDTEAFF
NA,TRBV28,many,TRBJ2-7,TGTGCCAGCAGACCGGACCGGTACGAGCAGTACTTC,CASRPDRYEQYF
NA,TRBV13,few,TRBJ2-1,TGTGCCAGCAGCTTAGACGGGAAAAATGAGCAGTTCTTC,CASSLDGKNEQFF
NA,TRBV12-3/TRBV12-4,few,TRBJ2-1,TGTGCCAGCACAAAGGGGTACAATGAGCAGTTCTTC,CASTKGYNEQFF
TRBD1,TRBV6-2/TRBV6-3,many,TRBJ1-5,TGTGCCAGCAGCTCGGGACAGTATAATCAGCCCCAGCATTTT,CASSSGQYNQPQHF
TRBD2,TRBV5-4,many,TRBJ2-7,TGTGCCAGCAGCTTGGGGAAGGGACTAGCCTACGAGCAGTACTTC,CASSLGKGLAYEQYF
NA,TRBV9,many,TRBJ2-2,TGTGCCAGCAGCGTAGGTCCGGGGGTCGACACCGGGGAGCTGTTTTTT,CASSVGPGVDTGELFF
TRBD2,TRBV9,many,TRBJ2-3,TGTGCCAGCAGCACCAGACTAGCGGGAGACTACACAGATACGCAGTATTTT,CASSTRLAGDYTDTQYF
TRBD2,TRBV25-1,NA,TRBJ2-7,TGTGCCAGCAGTGAATACGCGGGAGTGGCGTACGCGCAGTACTTC,CASSEYAGVAYAQYF
NA,TRBV20-1,many,TRBJ2-3,TGCAGTGCTGAAGGACCGACAGATACGCAGTATTTT,CSAEGPTDTQYF
NA,TRBV6-2/TRBV6-3,NA,TRBJ2-1,TGTGCCAGCAGTTTCGGAATCGGGACTTTTTTTTTGGAGCAGTTCTTC,CASSFGIGTFFLEQFF
NA,TRBV7-9,many,TRBJ1-2,TGTGCCAGCAGCCCTCCCGGCCGGGACCTTAACTATGGCTACACCTTC,CASSPPGRDLNYGYTF
NA,TRBV4-1,many,TRBJ2-6,TGCGCCAGCAGCCAAGAGCCAAGCTCTGGGGCCAACGTCCTGACTTTC,CASSQEPSSGANVLTF
TRBD1,TRBV28,NA,TRBJ1-6,TGTGCCAGCGGCCTCCCGATAGGACAGGGGTGTGACTCCTATAATTCACCCCTCCACTTT,CASGLPIGQGCDSYNSPLHF
TRBD1,TRBV7-8,many,TRBJ2-5,TGTGCCAGCAGCTTAGTGGGACAGGGGGCGACCCAGTACTTC,CASSLVGQGATQYF
NA,TRBV21-1,few,TRBJ2-5,TGTGCCAGCAGCAAAGGGGGACTACAAGAGACCCAGTACTTC,CASSKGGLQETQYF
TRBD1,TRBV19,once,TRBJ2-7,TGTGCCAGTAGTTTACCGGGACAGTCGAAGGGAGAGCAGTACTTC,CASSLPGQSKGEQYF
NA,TRBV4-3,NA,TRBJ2-1,TGCGCCAGCAGCCAAGATCGGACCTTTGGCTCCTACAATGAGCAGTTCTTC,CASSQDRTFGSYNEQFF
TRBD1,TRBV7-8,many,TRBJ2-1,TGTGCCAGCAGAAAGGGGCCCGGGACAGGGACCTCGAGAGACAATGAGCAGTTCTTC,CASRKGPGTGTSRDNEQFF